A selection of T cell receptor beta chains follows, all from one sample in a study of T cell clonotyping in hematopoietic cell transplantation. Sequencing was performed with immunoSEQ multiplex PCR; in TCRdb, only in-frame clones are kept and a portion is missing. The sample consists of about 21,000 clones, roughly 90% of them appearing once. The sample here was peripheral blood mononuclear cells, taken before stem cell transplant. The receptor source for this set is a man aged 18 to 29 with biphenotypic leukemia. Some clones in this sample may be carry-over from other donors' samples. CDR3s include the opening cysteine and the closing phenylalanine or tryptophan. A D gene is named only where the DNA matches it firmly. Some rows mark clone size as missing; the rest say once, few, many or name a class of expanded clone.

CASSQPTGVWNTEAFF | TGTGCCAGCAGCCAACCGACAGGGGTTTGGAACACTGAAGCTTTCTTT | NA | TRBD1 | TRBJ1-1 | 16 | TRBV14
CSVDLGQGTNYGYTF | TGCAGCGTTGACTTGGGACAGGGGACTAACTATGGCTACACCTTC | NA | TRBD1 | TRBJ1-2 | 15 | TRBV29-1
CASNPIATRNTGELFF | TGTGCCAGCAACCCTATCGCGACCCGTAACACCGGGGAGCTGTTTTTT | NA | NA | TRBJ2-2 | 16 | TRBV7-8
CAWSTGRYGYTF | TGTGCCTGGAGTACAGGGCGGTATGGCTACACCTTC | NA | NA | TRBJ1-2 | 12 | TRBV30
CASSDWVNQPQHF | TGTGCCAGCAGTGACTGGGTGAATCAGCCCCAGCATTTT | once | NA | TRBJ1-5 | 13 | TRBV6-1
CASSQDQGTDTQYF | TGTGCCAGCAGCCAAGATCAGGGCACAGATACGCAGTATTTT | NA | NA | TRBJ2-3 | 14 | TRBV4-2
CASSDQDGSMNTEAFF | TGTGCCAGCAGTGACCAGGACGGAAGCATGAACACTGAAGCTTTCTTT | NA | NA | TRBJ1-1 | 16 | TRBV6-1
CASSYTGGEQYF | TGTGCCAGCAGTTATACAGGGGGAGAGCAGTACTTC | NA | TRBD1 | TRBJ2-7 | 12 | TRBV2
CASSPLHGSYNEQFF | TGTGCCAGCAGCCCTCTACACGGCTCCTACAATGAGCAGTTCTTC | NA | NA | TRBJ2-1 | 15 | TRBV9
CASSFGQMTNEKLFF | TGTGCCAGCAGTTTTGGACAGATGACTAATGAAAAACTGTTTTTT | NA | NA | TRBJ1-4 | 15 | TRBV27
CASSQVASSGNTIYF | TGCGCCAGCAGCCAGGTCGCCAGCTCTGGAAACACCATATATTTT | NA | NA | TRBJ1-3 | 15 | TRBV4-1
CASSSRVDTQYF | TGTGCCAGCAGTTCGCGGGTAGATACGCAGTATTTT | once | NA | TRBJ2-3 | 12 | TRBV6-5
CASSVDEGRLTEAFF | TGTGCCAGCAGCGTCGATGAGGGTCGGTTGACTGAAGCTTTCTTT | NA | NA | TRBJ1-1 | 15 | TRBV9
CASSPLRDREVHEQFF | TGTGCCAGCAGCCCTCTTCGGGACAGGGAGGTCCATGAGCAGTTCTTC | NA | NA | TRBJ2-1 | 16 | TRBV21-1
CASSATAGGQHNEQFF | TGTGCCAGCAGCGCCACAGCGGGGGGGCAACACAATGAGCAGTTCTTC | NA | TRBD2 | TRBJ2-1 | 16 | TRBV9
CASITGQPQISYEQYF | TGTGCCAGCATCACTGGGCAGCCTCAGATTTCCTACGAGCAGTACTTC | NA | NA | TRBJ2-7 | 16 | TRBV2
CASGLSVEQPQHF | TGTGCTAGTGGTTTGAGTGTCGAACAGCCCCAGCATTTT | NA | NA | TRBJ1-5 | 13 | TRBV12-5
CASSLGTDQPQHF | TGCGCCAGCAGCTTGGGGACAGACCAGCCCCAGCATTTT | NA | NA | TRBJ1-5 | 13 | TRBV5-1
CSVESAGGFYEQYF | TGCAGCGTCGAGTCAGCGGGAGGGTTCTACGAGCAGTACTTC | NA | TRBD2 | TRBJ2-7 | 14 | TRBV29-1
CACRVADGTPASNYGYTF | TGTGCCTGCCGGGTAGCTGACGGAACACCTGCTTCTAACTATGGCTACACCTTC | once | NA | TRBJ1-2 | 18 | TRBV30
CAVSDSNTGELFF | TGCGCCGTATCGGACAGTAACACCGGGGAGCTGTTTTTT | NA | NA | TRBJ2-2 | 13 | TRBV10-1
CAWTPRGGLRQPQHF | TGTGCCTGGACCCCGCGGGGGGGCCTAAGGCAGCCCCAGCATTTT | NA | NA | TRBJ1-5 | 15 | TRBV30
CASRLGLAGGTGQFF | TGTGCCAGCAGACTGGGACTAGCGGGAGGGACCGGTCAGTTCTTC | NA | TRBD2 | TRBJ2-1 | 15 | TRBV7-8
CASSLARGNTEAFF | TGTGCCAGCAGCTTAGCCAGGGGGAACACTGAAGCTTTCTTT | NA | NA | TRBJ1-1 | 14 | TRBV7-8
CASSHVNSGNTIYF | TGTGCCAGCAGCCATGTCAACTCTGGAAACACCATATATTTT | few | NA | TRBJ1-3 | 14 | TRBV6-1
CASSTWTGQETQYF | TGCGCCAGCAGCACATGGACAGGGCAAGAGACCCAGTACTTC | few | TRBD1 | TRBJ2-5 | 14 | TRBV5-1
CASSYPAGDNEQFF | TGTGCCAGCAGTTATCCCGCCGGGGACAATGAGCAGTTCTTC | NA | NA | TRBJ2-1 | 14 | TRBV6-6
CASSLRGTPTYEQYF | TGTGCCAGCAGCTTACGCGGGACACCAACCTACGAGCAGTACTTC | NA | NA | TRBJ2-7 | 15 | TRBV13
CASSAYQGAQYF | TGTGCCAGCAGCGCCTACCAGGGGGCCCAGTACTTC | NA | TRBD1 | TRBJ2-5 | 12 | TRBV7-2
CASTLWGSEESTEQFF | TGTGCCAGCACCCTTTGGGGGAGCGAAGAGTCTACTGAGCAGTTCTTC | NA | NA | TRBJ2-1 | 16 | TRBV7-9
CASSQGQGTFYEQYF | TGTGCCAGCAGCCAGGGACAGGGGACATTTTACGAGCAGTACTTC | NA | TRBD1 | TRBJ2-7 | 15 | TRBV11-2
CASSVVHEQYF | TGTGCCAGCAGTGTTGTACACGAGCAGTACTTC | NA | NA | TRBJ2-7 | 11 | TRBV6-1
CASSHIDQPQHF | TGCGCCAGCAGCCATATAGATCAGCCCCAGCATTTT | NA | NA | TRBJ1-5 | 12 | TRBV4-1
CAWSSGPAKNIQYF | TGTGCCTGGAGTTCGGGGCCAGCCAAAAACATTCAGTACTTC | NA | NA | TRBJ2-4 | 14 | TRBV30
CASSSPRLRGLNYGYTF | TGTGCCAGCAGCTCGCCCAGGCTAAGAGGGCTGAACTATGGCTACACCTTC | NA | NA | TRBJ1-2 | 17 | TRBV7-2
CASSIRTTQEAFF | TGTGCCAGTAGTATTCGGACAACACAGGAAGCTTTCTTT | once | NA | TRBJ1-1 | 13 | TRBV19
CASTLAWGTEAFF | TGCGCCAGCACCCTCGCATGGGGCACTGAAGCTTTCTTT | NA | NA | TRBJ1-1 | 13 | TRBV5-1
CAWTSATRIGTEAFF | TGTGCCTGGACCTCTGCGACGCGAATAGGGACTGAAGCTTTCTTT | NA | NA | TRBJ1-1 | 15 | TRBV30
CAISEGGQGAAQYF | TGTGCCATCAGTGAGGGGGGACAGGGGGCGGCCCAGTACTTC | NA | TRBD1 | TRBJ2-5 | 14 | TRBV10-3
CASSHGQNYGYTF | TGTGCCAGCAGCCACGGACAGAACTATGGCTACACCTTC | NA | NA | TRBJ1-2 | 13 | TRBV27
CASSEMGLQGAYGYTF | TGTGCCAGCAGTGAAATGGGCCTTCAGGGGGCGTATGGCTACACCTTC | once | TRBD1 | TRBJ1-2 | 16 | TRBV6-1
CASSLEEGSLTNEKLFF | TGTGCCAGCAGCTTGGAAGAGGGTTCCTTGACTAATGAAAAACTGTTTTTT | NA | NA | TRBJ1-4 | 17 | TRBV5-6
CASRPGLAGVTDTQYF | TGTGCCAGCAGGCCAGGACTAGCGGGGGTTACAGATACGCAGTATTTT | NA | TRBD2 | TRBJ2-3 | 16 | TRBV7-9
CASSLVGRLDEQYF | TGTGCCAGCAGCTTAGTGGGCAGGCTCGACGAGCAGTACTTC | few | NA | TRBJ2-7 | 14 | TRBV11-2
CLILCRWKAEAFF | TGCTTAATACTATGCAGGTGGAAGGCTGAAGCTTTCTTT | NA | NA | TRBJ1-1 | 13 | TRBV10-1